The subject of this entry is one T cell receptor beta chain. Its antigen is not identified. Using immunoSEQ multiplex PCR, the repertoire was profiled, and TCRdb retains in-frame clones only, with some absent. This sample has about 21,000 clones; around 80% occur once, and the top ten carry 7.5% to 10%. The CDR3 consists of 15 residues. With V trimmed by 3 bases and J by 7 bases, 5 bases remained unmatched. Germline CDR1 MNHNY, CDR2 SVGAGI (reference sequence). This record belongs to a study of CD4+ T cells in melanoma. Findings and caveats of the study: In melanoma, neoantigen-specific CD4+ T cells reportedly differed in differentiation state.

This receptor was identified in a human donor with melanoma. The genes are TRBV6-6 and TRBJ1-6, with 8 bases identical to TRBD1. The DNA of the CDR3 is TGTGCCAGCAGTTATCGGGGACAGGCAAATTCACCCCTCCACTTT. Protein product: CASSYRGQANSPLHF.